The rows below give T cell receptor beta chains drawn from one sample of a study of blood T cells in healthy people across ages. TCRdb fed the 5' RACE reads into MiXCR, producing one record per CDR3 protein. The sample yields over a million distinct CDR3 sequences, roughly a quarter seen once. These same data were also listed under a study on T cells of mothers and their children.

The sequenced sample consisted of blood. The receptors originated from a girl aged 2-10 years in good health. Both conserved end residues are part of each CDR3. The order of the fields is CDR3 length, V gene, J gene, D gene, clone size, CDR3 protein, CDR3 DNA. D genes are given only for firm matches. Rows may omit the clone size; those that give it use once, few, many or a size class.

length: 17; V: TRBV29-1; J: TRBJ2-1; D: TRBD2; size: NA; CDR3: CSADPGLAGGWSPEQFF; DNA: TGCAGCGCTGATCCGGGACTAGCGGGGGGTTGGTCTCCTGAGCAGTTCTTC
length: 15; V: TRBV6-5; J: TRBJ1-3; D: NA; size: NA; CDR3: CASNLTGIRGNTIYF; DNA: TGTGCCAGCAATCTCACGGGGATCAGGGGAAACACCATATATTTT
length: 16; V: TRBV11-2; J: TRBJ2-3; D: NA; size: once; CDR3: CASSLLIGTFTDTQYF; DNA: TGTGCCAGCAGCTTACTAATAGGGACTTTCACAGATACGCAGTATTTT
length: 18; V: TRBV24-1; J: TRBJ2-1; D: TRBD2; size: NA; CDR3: CATSDTILAGASYNEQFF; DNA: TGTGCCACCAGTGACACTATCCTAGCGGGGGCATCCTACAATGAGCAGTTCTTC
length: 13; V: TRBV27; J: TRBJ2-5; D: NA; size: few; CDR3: CASSPGDFYEQCF; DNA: TGTGCCAGCAGTCCAGGGGACTTCTACGAGCAGTGCTTC
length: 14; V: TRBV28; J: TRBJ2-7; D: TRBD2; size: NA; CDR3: CASSERDYSYEQYF; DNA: TGTGCCAGCAGTGAACGGGACTACTCCTACGAGCAGTACTTC
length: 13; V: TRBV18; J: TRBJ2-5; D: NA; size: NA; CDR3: CASSPGDSETQYF; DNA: TGTGCCAGCTCACCAGGGGACTCGGAGACCCAGTACTTC
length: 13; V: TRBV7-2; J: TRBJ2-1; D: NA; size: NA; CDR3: CASSLGLTNGQFF; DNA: TGTGCCAGCAGCCTCGGACTCACCAATGGGCAGTTCTTC
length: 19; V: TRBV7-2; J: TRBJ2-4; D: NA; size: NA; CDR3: CASSPRGLGGGLAKNIQYF; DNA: TGTGCCAGCAGCCCCCGGGGGTTGGGAGGGGGCTTGGCCAAAAACATTCAGTACTTC
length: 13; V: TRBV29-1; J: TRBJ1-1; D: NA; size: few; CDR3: CSVGGGWSTEAFF; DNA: TGCAGCGTCGGGGGGGGATGGAGCACTGAAGCTTTCTTT
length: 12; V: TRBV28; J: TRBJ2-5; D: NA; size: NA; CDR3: CASSSYLETQYF; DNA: TGTGCCAGCAGTTCATACCTAGAGACCCAGTACTTC